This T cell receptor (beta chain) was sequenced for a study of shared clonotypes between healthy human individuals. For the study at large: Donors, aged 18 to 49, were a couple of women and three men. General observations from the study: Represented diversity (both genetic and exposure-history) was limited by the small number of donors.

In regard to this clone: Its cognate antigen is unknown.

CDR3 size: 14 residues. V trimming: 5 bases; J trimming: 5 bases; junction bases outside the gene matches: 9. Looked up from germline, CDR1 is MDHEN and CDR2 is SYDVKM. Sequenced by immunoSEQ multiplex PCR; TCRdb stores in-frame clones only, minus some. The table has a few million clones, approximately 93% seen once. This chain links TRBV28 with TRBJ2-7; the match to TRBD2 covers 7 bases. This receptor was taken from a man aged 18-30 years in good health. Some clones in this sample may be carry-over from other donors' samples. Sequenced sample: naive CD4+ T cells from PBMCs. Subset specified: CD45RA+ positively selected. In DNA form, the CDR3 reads TGTGCCAGCAGTATCCATGGGGACTACGACGAGCAGTACTTC. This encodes CASSIHGDYDEQYF. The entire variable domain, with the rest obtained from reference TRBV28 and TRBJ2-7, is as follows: DVKVTQSSRYLVKRTGEKVFLECVQDMDHENMFWYRQDPGLGLRLIYFSYDVKMKEKGDIPEGYSVSREKKERFSLILESASTNQTSMYLCASSIHGDYDEQYFGPGTRLTVT.